This entry concerns a single T cell receptor (beta chain). The specificity of this receptor is unknown. No much larger clone exists at a distance of one base, and base qualities are not known. The data were obtained in a study of neurological immune-mediated disorders (dated by TCRdb to about 2019). General notes on the study: Peripheral blood TCR-beta repertoires from HTLV-I-associated myelopathy (HAM/TSP) patients, multiple sclerosis patients and healthy controls were compared by UMI-based sequencing. Longitudinal samples, technical triplicates and paired sorted CD4+ and CD8+ T-cell subsets, alongside PBMC samples, were included among the approximately 100 TCR-beta libraries. The cohort was made up of about 65 subjects, consisting of 15 or so HAM/TSP patients, 34 multiple sclerosis patients and around 20 healthy controls. The research as a whole found: The highest TCR clonal expansion was observed in HAM/TSP patients, whereas the lowest was observed in MS patients, even when compared with healthy controls. Across subjects, expanded clones never shared an identical CDR3 amino acid sequence, which suggests that the TCR-beta repertoires in every group were private.

Healthy controls were blood bank volunteers in Maryland, USA. For the unsorted PBMC libraries, 2 million PBMCs were stored in RNAlater at -80 degrees C until RNA extraction and were used to generate the libraries. Peripheral blood was subjected to Ficoll-Hypaque density gradient centrifugation to isolate PBMCs, which were then cryopreserved in liquid nitrogen. cDNA was synthesized by template-switch 5'RACE using a primer with a 10-nucleotide random unique molecular identifier that tagged each TCR transcript. Over 170 million TCR-beta sequences, covering 15-18 subjects, were produced in each sequencing run. The RNeasy kit was used to extract total RNA. TCR-beta VDJ regions were amplified with primers for the TCR constant region and the 5'RACE anchor, using the KAPA Real-time Library Amplification kit. Sample indexes and Illumina adaptors were added in a first PCR, after which library yield was increased in a second PCR. After Ampure bead purification, the TCR product of roughly 650 bp was size-selected on a 2% E-gel SizeSelection system. Before pooling, library quality was assessed on a Bioanalyzer, concentration was determined with Qubit, and library quantification was performed with the Kapa Library Quantification kit. An Illumina HiSeq 2500 sequenced the libraries paired-end 2 x 150 bp. To increase sequence diversity, about 25-31% phiX was spiked into each library pool. The source study handled its data this way. The quality-filtered reads were processed with the UMI-based MiGEC pipeline, whose error correction step removed more than 85% of the raw TCR sequences. VDJ genes were aligned to IMGT germline references, and clonotypes were defined by unique CDR3 amino acid sequence plus V-J genes. VDJtools evaluated clonal expansion, Shannon diversity and CDR3 relatedness (CalcPairwiseDistances, ClusterSamples); CLCbio workbench built phylogenetic trees. Expanded clones were defined as having at least 8 unique UMIs, based on coefficient-of-variation modelling across technical triplicates. TCRdb applied fastp at Q25 and MiXCR to the public reads, then kept only in-frame beta chains. Rows are unified per CDR3 protein, each entry keeping the most common DNA and genes. Clone size and V and J calls follow TCRdb, not the original study. Within this sample are roughly 62,000 distinct CDR3 sequences, with roughly 11% of them counted one time only. Over 1.5% of the sample comes from the top ten.

The sequence derives from a man in his sixties in good health. Sequenced material: PBMCs.

The nucleotides are TGTGCCAGCTCACCCCCGAGTACCAGCATTCAGTACTTC. The encoded protein is CASSPPSTSIQYF. The chain couples TRBV18 to TRBJ2-4, with the identity of the D gene unclear. The CDR3 sequence holds 13 residues, the cysteine and phenylalanine included. The sequence is cut down to CDR3 DNA, 39 bases in frame from base 1. V is pared back by 3 bases and J by 9 bases, with 12 bases lying between the germline termini. For CDR1 and CDR2, the germline V gene lists KGHSH and LQKENI.